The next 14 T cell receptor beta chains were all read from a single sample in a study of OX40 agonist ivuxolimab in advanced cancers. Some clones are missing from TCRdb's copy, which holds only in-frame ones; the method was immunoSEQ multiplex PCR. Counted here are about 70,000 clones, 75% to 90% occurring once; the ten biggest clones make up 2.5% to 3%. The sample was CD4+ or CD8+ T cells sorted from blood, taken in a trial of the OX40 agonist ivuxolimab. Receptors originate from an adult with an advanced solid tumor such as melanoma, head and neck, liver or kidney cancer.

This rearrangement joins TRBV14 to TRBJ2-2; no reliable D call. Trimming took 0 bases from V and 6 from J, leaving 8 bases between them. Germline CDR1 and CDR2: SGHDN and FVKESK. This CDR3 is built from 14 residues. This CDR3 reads CASSQDTGPGELFF. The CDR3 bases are TGTGCCAGCAGCCAAGATACGGGCCCCGGGGAGCTGTTTTTT.

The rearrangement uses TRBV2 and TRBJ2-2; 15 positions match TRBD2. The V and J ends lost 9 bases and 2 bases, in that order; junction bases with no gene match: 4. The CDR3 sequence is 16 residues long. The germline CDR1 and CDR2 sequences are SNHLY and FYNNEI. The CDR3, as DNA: TGTGCCAGGGGACTAGCGGGGGGAGCCAACACCGGGGAGCTGTTTTTT. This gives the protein CARGLAGGANTGELFF.

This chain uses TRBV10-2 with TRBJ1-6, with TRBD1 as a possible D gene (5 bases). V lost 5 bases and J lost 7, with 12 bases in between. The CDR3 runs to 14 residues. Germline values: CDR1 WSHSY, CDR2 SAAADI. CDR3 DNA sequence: TGCGCCAGCAGTACTACAAGGGGAAATTCACCCCTCCACTTT. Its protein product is CASSTTRGNSPLHF.

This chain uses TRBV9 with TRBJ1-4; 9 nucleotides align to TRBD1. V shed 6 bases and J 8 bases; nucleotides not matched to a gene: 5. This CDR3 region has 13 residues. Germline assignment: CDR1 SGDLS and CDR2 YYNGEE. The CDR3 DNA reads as TGTGCCAGCAACGGACAGGGGTCGGAAAAACTGTTTTTT. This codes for CASNGQGSEKLFF.

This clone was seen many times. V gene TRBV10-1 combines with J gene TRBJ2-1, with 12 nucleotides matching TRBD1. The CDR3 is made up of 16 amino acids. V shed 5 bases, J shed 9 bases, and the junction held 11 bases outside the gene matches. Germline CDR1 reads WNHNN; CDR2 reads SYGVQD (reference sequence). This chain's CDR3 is CASSYERDRGPFEQFF. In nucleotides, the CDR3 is TGCGCCAGCAGTTATGAACGGGACAGGGGGCCTTTTGAGCAGTTCTTC.

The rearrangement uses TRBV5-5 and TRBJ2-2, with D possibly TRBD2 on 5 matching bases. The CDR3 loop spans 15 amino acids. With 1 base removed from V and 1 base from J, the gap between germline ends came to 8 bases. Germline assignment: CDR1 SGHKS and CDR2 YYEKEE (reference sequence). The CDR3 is CASSLRDLNTGELFF. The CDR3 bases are TGTGCCAGCAGCTTGCGGGATTTGAACACCGGGGAGCTGTTTTTT.

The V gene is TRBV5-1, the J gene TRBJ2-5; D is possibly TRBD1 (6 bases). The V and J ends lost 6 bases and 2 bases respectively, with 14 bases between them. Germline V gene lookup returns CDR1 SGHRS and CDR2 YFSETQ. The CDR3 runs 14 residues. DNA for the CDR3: TGCGCCAGCAAGTGGGCGGACAGTCAAGAGACCCAGTACTTC. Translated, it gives CASKWADSQETQYF. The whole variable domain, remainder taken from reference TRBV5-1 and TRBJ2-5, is KAGVTQTPRYLIKTRGQQVTLSCSPISGHRSVSWYQQTPGQGLQFLFEYFSETQRNKGNFPGRFSGRQFSNSRSEMNVSTLELGDSALYLCASKWADSQETQYFGPGTRLLVL.

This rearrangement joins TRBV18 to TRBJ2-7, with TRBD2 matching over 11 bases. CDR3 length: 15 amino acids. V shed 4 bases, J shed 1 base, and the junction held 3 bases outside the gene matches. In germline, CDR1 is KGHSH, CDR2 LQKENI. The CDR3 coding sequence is TGTGCCAGCTCACAGACTAGCGGGGCATCCTACGAGCAGTACTTC. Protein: CASSQTSGASYEQYF.

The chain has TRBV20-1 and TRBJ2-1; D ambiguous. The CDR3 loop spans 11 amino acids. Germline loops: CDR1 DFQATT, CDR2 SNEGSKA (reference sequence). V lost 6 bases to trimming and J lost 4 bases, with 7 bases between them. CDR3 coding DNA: TGCAGTGCCGTCGGATACAATGAGCAGTTCTTC. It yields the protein CSAVGYNEQFF.

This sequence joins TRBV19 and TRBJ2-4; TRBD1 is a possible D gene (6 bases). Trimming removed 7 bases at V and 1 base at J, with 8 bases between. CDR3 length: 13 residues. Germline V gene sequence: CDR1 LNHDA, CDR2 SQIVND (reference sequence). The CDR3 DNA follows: TGTGCCAGTAATAGGGGGGCCAAAAACATTCAGTACTTC. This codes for CASNRGAKNIQYF.

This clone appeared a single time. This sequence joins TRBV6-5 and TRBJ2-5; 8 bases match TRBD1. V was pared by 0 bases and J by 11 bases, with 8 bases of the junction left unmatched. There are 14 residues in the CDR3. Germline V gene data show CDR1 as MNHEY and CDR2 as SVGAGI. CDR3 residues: CASSYSAAGGSQYF. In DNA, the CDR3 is TGTGCCAGCAGTTACTCGGCGGCAGGGGGCTCTCAGTACTTC.

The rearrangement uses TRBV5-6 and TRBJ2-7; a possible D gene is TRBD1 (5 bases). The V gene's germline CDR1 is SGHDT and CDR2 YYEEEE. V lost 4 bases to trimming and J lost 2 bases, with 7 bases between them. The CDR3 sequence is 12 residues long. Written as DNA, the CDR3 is TGTGCCAGCAGCAGACAGACCTACGAGCAGTACTTC. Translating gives CASSRQTYEQYF.

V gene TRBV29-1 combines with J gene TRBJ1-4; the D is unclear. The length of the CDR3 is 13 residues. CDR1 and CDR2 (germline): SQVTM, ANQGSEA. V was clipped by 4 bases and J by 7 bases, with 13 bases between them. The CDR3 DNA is TGCAGCGTTGCCTTGAATCAAGCTGAAAAACTGTTTTTT. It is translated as CSVALNQAEKLFF.

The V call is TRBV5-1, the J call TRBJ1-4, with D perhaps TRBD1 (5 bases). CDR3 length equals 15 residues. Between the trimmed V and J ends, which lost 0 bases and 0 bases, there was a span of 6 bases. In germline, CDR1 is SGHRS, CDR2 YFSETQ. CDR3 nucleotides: TGCGCCAGCAGCTTGGGACAGACAACTAATGAAAAACTGTTTTTT. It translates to CASSLGQTTNEKLFF.